Here is one T cell receptor beta chain with its context. These data belong to a study of blood T cell repertoires in COVID-19. Only in-frame clones appear in the TCRdb table, and some are missing; sequencing was by immunoSEQ multiplex PCR. The table has 100,000 to 150,000 clones, 60% to 80% seen once. V was trimmed by 4 bases and J by 4 bases, leaving 12 bases between them. Per germline, CDR1 SGHRS and CDR2 YFSETQ. The CDR3 covers 14 residues. Sequencing was performed on peripheral blood. The chain couples TRBV5-1 to TRBJ1-3, with D possibly TRBD1 on 6 matching bases. The receptor's source is a human donor in a cohort sampled during active COVID-19. This CDR3 is CASSEDSLGNTIYF. As DNA, the CDR3 is TGCGCCAGCAGCGAGGACAGCCTCGGAAACACCATATATTTT.